The rows below give T cell receptor beta chains drawn from one sample of a study of shared clonotypes between healthy human individuals. The protocol was immunoSEQ multiplex PCR, while the TCRdb copy is restricted to in-frame clones and leaves out a portion. The table records roughly 450,000 clones, 79% of them present only once. The sequencing input was PBMCs. These receptors were collected from a woman between 35 and 50 years old in good health. Some clones in this sample may be carry-over from other donors' samples. Both conserved end residues are part of each CDR3. D genes are given only for firm matches. Clone size is given for some rows only: seen once, a few or many times, or a class if the clone is expanded.

d_call,clone_size,j_call,v_call,cdr3_aa,cdr3_nt
TRBD1,.,TRBJ2-2,TRBV19,CASRGQGWAGELFF,TGTGCCAGTAGGGGACAGGGGTGGGCCGGGGAGCTGTTTTTT
TRBD2,.,TRBJ2-7,TRBV30,CAWSDSLAPQYF,TGTGCCTGGAGCGACTCACTAGCGCCGCAGTACTTC
.,many,TRBJ2-7,TRBV7-2,CASSPWAQGPYEQYF,TGTGCCAGCAGTCCCTGGGCACAGGGCCCCTACGAGCAGTACTTC
.,.,TRBJ1-2,TRBV28,CASSLRPAFGYTF,TGTGCCAGCAGTTTACGGCCGGCGTTCGGCTACACCTTC
TRBD2,.,TRBJ2-7,TRBV5-4,CASSLGAGGPNEQYF,TGTGCCAGCAGCTTGGGAGCGGGAGGGCCTAACGAGCAGTACTTC
.,.,TRBJ2-1,TRBV6-6,CASSYGAGPSYNEQFF,TGTGCCAGCAGTTACGGGGCGGGCCCCTCCTACAATGAGCAGTTCTTC
.,.,TRBJ2-1,TRBV11-1,CASSLVTGLDEQFF,TGTGCCAGCAGCTTAGTCACAGGGCTGGATGAGCAGTTCTTC
TRBD2,.,TRBJ2-1,TRBV5-1,CASSLEGLAAYNEQFF,TGCGCCAGCAGCTTGGAAGGACTAGCGGCCTACAATGAGCAGTTCTTC
.,.,TRBJ2-7,TRBV28,CASGGSYEQYF,TGTGCCAGCGGGGGATCCTACGAGCAGTACTTC
TRBD1,.,TRBJ1-1,TRBV19,CASSITQGANPLNTEAFF,TGTGCCAGTAGTATAACACAGGGGGCCAACCCTTTGAACACTGAAGCTTTCTTT
TRBD2,.,TRBJ2-1,TRBV19,CASSSIGSAGGDEQFF,TGTGCCAGTAGTTCTATAGGGTCGGCGGGAGGAGATGAGCAGTTCTTC
.,.,TRBJ2-3,TRBV30,CAWSVGGGTDTQYF,TGTGCCTGGAGTGTAGGGGGGGGCACAGATACGCAGTATTTT
.,.,TRBJ2-7,TRBV5-6,CASSLDGSSYEQYF,TGTGCCAGCAGCTTGGACGGGAGCTCCTACGAGCAGTACTTC
.,.,TRBJ2-1,TRBV30,CAWSVDRIYNEQFF,TGTGCCTGGAGTGTCGACAGGATCTACAATGAGCAGTTCTTC
.,.,TRBJ1-4,TRBV28,CASSLFGGTNEKLFF,TGTGCCAGCAGTTTATTCGGGGGGACTAATGAAAAACTGTTTTTT
TRBD2,.,TRBJ2-7,TRBV6-5,CASSYAASGSYEQYF,TGTGCCAGCAGTTACGCGGCTAGCGGGAGCTACGAGCAGTACTTC
TRBD2,.,TRBJ2-5,TRBV27,CASSPLAGVIPFSQYF,TGTGCCAGCAGTCCACTAGCGGGAGTGATCCCATTCTCCCAGTACTTC
TRBD2,.,TRBJ2-1,TRBV28,CASLTSGTYNEQFF,TGTGCCAGCTTGACTAGCGGGACTTACAATGAGCAGTTCTTC
TRBD1,.,TRBJ2-7,TRBV4-1,CASSQDRDSSSYEQYF,TGCGCCAGCAGCCAAGATAGGGACAGTAGCTCCTACGAGCAGTACTTC
.,.,TRBJ1-1,TRBV9,CASSASRGSTEAFF,TGTGCCAGCAGCGCTTCCCGGGGAAGCACTGAAGCTTTCTTT
.,.,TRBJ2-5,TRBV9,CASSVGLPSQEETQYF,TGTGCCAGCAGCGTAGGGCTACCGTCCCAAGAAGAGACCCAGTACTTC
.,once,TRBJ2-1,TRBV19,CASSLGTTGYNEQFF,TGTGCCAGTAGCCTAGGAACGACGGGGTACAATGAGCAGTTCTTC
.,once,TRBJ1-1,TRBV29-1,CSARGGLVTEAFF,TGCAGCGCCCGCGGTGGGTTGGTCACTGAAGCTTTCTTT
.,.,TRBJ2-5,TRBV5-1,CATTNGASETQYF,TGCGCCACTACAAACGGGGCGTCAGAGACCCAGTACTTC
TRBD1,.,TRBJ1-4,TRBV28,CASSSPRGLTNEKLFF,TGTGCCAGCAGTTCCCCCAGGGGGCTAACTAATGAAAAACTGTTTTTT
TRBD2,few,TRBJ2-3,TRBV30,CAWSGSGAITDTQYF,TGTGCCTGGAGTGGTAGCGGGGCTATAACAGATACGCAGTATTTT
.,few,TRBJ1-1,TRBV18,CASSPGGPQGFAFF,TGTGCCAGCTCACCGGGAGGCCCTCAGGGGTTCGCTTTCTTT
.,few,TRBJ1-5,TRBV18,CASSWDSNQPQHF,TGTGCCAGCTCCTGGGATAGCAATCAGCCCCAGCATTTT
.,.,TRBJ2-5,TRBV6-1,CASSVSPGGAQETQYF,TGTGCCAGCAGTGTATCCCCGGGTGGAGCTCAAGAGACCCAGTACTTC
TRBD1,.,TRBJ2-1,TRBV30,CAWTRDRVREQFF,TGTGCCTGGACCCGGGACAGGGTTAGGGAGCAGTTCTTC
TRBD2,.,TRBJ2-2,TRBV5-4,CASSLWGTSGNTGELFF,TGTGCCAGCAGCTTGTGGGGGACTAGCGGGAACACCGGGGAGCTGTTTTTT
.,.,TRBJ2-2,TRBV4-3,CASSPSIRGRGVFAGELFF,TGCGCCAGCAGCCCATCTATCAGGGGACGAGGAGTATTCGCCGGGGAGCTGTTTTTT
TRBD2,.,TRBJ2-3,TRBV28,CASSRHISGRTTDTQYF,TGTGCCAGCAGCCGGCACATTAGCGGGAGAACGACAGATACGCAGTATTTT
.,.,TRBJ1-1,TRBV28,CASSFSGGLTEAFF,TGTGCCAGCAGTTTCAGCGGGGGGCTCACTGAAGCTTTCTTT
.,.,TRBJ2-7,TRBV11-2,CASSLEGSGLSYEQYF,TGTGCCAGCAGCTTAGAGGGATCGGGACTTTCCTACGAGCAGTACTTC
.,.,TRBJ2-7,TRBV28,CASSTPGYSYEQYF,TGTGCCAGCAGTACACCAGGGTATTCCTACGAGCAGTACTTC
.,.,TRBJ2-3,TRBV29-1,CSVEEVGGDTQYF,TGCAGCGTTGAGGAGGTTGGGGGGGATACGCAGTATTTT
.,.,TRBJ2-7,TRBV7-6,CASSLMGLASSYEQYF,TGTGCCAGCAGCTTAATGGGGTTAGCGTCTTCCTACGAGCAGTACTTC
TRBD1,.,TRBJ2-2,TRBV9,CASSVGDRVSGELFF,TGTGCCAGCAGCGTAGGGGACAGGGTTTCCGGGGAGCTGTTTTTT
TRBD1,.,TRBJ1-1,TRBV7-9,CASSIDRDTEAFF,TGTGCCAGCAGCATTGACAGGGACACTGAAGCTTTCTTT
TRBD1,once,TRBJ1-1,TRBV5-4,CASSLPGPGQGAYTEAFF,TGTGCCAGCAGCCTGCCGGGACCGGGACAGGGGGCGTACACTGAAGCTTTCTTT
TRBD2,few,TRBJ2-5,TRBV5-4,CASSLGWRDAGAQYF,TGTGCCAGCAGCTTGGGGTGGCGGGATGCGGGGGCCCAGTACTTC
TRBD2,.,TRBJ2-7,TRBV5-1,CASSLDLAGVSEQYF,TGCGCCAGCAGCTTGGACCTAGCGGGAGTTTCCGAGCAGTACTTC
.,.,TRBJ1-2,TRBV18,CASSLSSNYGYTF,TGTGCCAGCTCACTGTCCTCTAACTATGGCTACACCTTC
TRBD2,once,TRBJ2-7,TRBV7-2,CASSLVGTSGYLGEQYF,TGTGCCAGCAGCTTAGTCGGGACTAGCGGGTACCTGGGCGAGCAGTACTTC
.,.,TRBJ2-5,TRBV28,CASISSGRETQYF,TGTGCCAGCATATCCTCAGGGAGGGAGACCCAGTACTTC
.,few,TRBJ1-1,TRBV30,CAWSTGNGPEAFF,TGTGCCTGGAGCACAGGGAATGGGCCTGAAGCTTTCTTT
TRBD1,.,TRBJ1-1,TRBV19,CASSEQGAWTEAFF,TGTGCCAGTAGTGAACAGGGGGCTTGGACTGAAGCTTTCTTT
.,.,TRBJ2-7,TRBV5-6,CASSLAPGEQYF,TGTGCCAGCAGCTTGGCGCCTGGCGAGCAGTACTTC